Listed here are 30 T cell receptor beta chains from one sample, sequenced in a study of control samples from healthy donors and cancer patients. Libraries were prepared by immunoSEQ multiplex PCR; TCRdb keeps only in-frame clonotypes and omits some of them. The sample shows 95,000 to 100,000 clones, around 89% of them seen only once. Sequencing used blood. The receptors come from a man aged 30 to 39 in good health.

As concerns this clone: The identical CDR3 is also encoded by other nucleotide sequences in the sample. This sequence joins TRBV6-4 and TRBJ2-1, with 11 bases fitting TRBD2. Per the germline V gene, CDR1 is MRHNA and CDR2 is SNTAGT. The CDR3 is 15 amino acids. With 3 bases clipped from V and 4 bases from J, the junction kept 2 bases outside the gene matches. CDR3 loop: CASSESSGGYNEQFF. The CDR3, as DNA: TGTGCCAGCAGTGAGTCTAGCGGGGGGTACAATGAGCAGTTCTTC.

The chain employs TRBV24-1 and TRBJ2-1, with TRBD2 matching over 12 bases. Trimming at V came to 3 bases and at J to 6 bases, leaving 14 bases not matched to a gene. Germline-derived CDR1 and CDR2 are KGHDR and SFDVKD. The CDR3 runs 19 residues. This chain's CDR3 is CATSDHGLAGSGPSNEQFF. The CDR3, as DNA: TGTGCCACCAGTGATCATGGACTAGCGGGATCGGGCCCCTCCAATGAGCAGTTCTTC.

This clone is classed as medium-sized. The genes are TRBV5-1 and TRBJ2-4; D possibly matches TRBD1 or TRBD2 (5 bases each). CDR1 is SGHRS, CDR2 YFSETQ, per germline. With 5 bases removed from V and 8 bases from J, the gap between germline ends came to 23 bases. This CDR3 comprises 16 residues. The CDR3 protein is CASRPQGGIVGDIQYF. The CDR3 nucleotides are TGCGCCAGCAGGCCCCAGGGCGGTATCGTGGGAGACATTCAGTACTTC.

This rearrangement joins TRBV12-3 or TRBV12-4 to TRBJ2-7; weak D call: TRBD1 (5 bases). The V end lost 6 bases, the J end lost 4 bases, and 13 bases lay between the germline ends. This CDR3 comprises 13 residues. The CDR3 sequence is CASSPGRAYEQYF. The DNA of the CDR3 is TGTGCCAGCAGCCCAGGGCGAGCTTACGAGCAGTACTTC.

This clone was counted a few times. This chain connects TRBV28 to TRBJ2-7; D is unresolved. CDR3 length: 15 residues. The V gene's germline CDR1 is MDHEN and CDR2 SYDVKM. V lost 1 base to trimming and J lost 2 bases, with 12 bases between them. The CDR3: CASSLSRKPPYEQYF. For the CDR3, the DNA is TGTGCCAGCAGTTTATCACGAAAGCCCCCCTACGAGCAGTACTTC.

This chain joins TRBV24-1 and TRBJ2-1; 8 bases line up with TRBD2. This CDR3 contains 16 residues. Germline CDR1 is KGHDR and CDR2 is SFDVKD. V gave up 3 bases and J gave up 12 bases; unmatched junction bases: 15. The CDR3 region is CATSDRFSGKDPRQFF. The CDR3 nucleotides read TGTGCCACCAGTGATCGATTTAGCGGGAAGGATCCTAGGCAGTTCTTC.

The rearrangement links TRBV2 to TRBJ2-1; the D gene is possibly TRBD2 (5 bases). Between the trimmed V and J ends, which lost 2 bases and 7 bases, there was a span of 21 bases. Germline V gene data show CDR1 as SNHLY and CDR2 as FYNNEI. This CDR3 comprises 17 residues. CDR3 loop: CASSEYGGSRRLNEQFF. The CDR3 bases are TGTGCCAGCAGTGAATATGGCGGGTCAAGGCGCTTAAATGAGCAGTTCTTC.

The chain is built from TRBV12-3 or TRBV12-4 and TRBJ1-1; D remains unclear. Trimming left V 3 bases short and J 2 bases short, with 4 bases between. This CDR3 comprises 12 residues. The chain's CDR3 is CASSFGNTEAFF. In DNA form, the CDR3 reads TGTGCCAGCAGTTTTGGAAACACTGAAGCTTTCTTT.

This clone has only one observation. The chain uses TRBV4-1 and TRBJ2-7; 12 nucleotides align to TRBD1. The V and J ends lost 4 bases and 6 bases, in that order; junction bases with no gene match: 7. Germline V gene lookup returns CDR1 MGHRA and CDR2 YSYEKL. This CDR3 is 15 amino acids long. The CDR3 region is CASSLSGQGAGEQYF. The CDR3 nucleotides are TGCGCCAGCAGCCTCTCGGGACAGGGGGCTGGCGAGCAGTACTTC.

The V call is TRBV7-8, the J call TRBJ1-4; D is ambiguous. Trimming took off 2 bases at V and 7 bases at J, with 8 bases between the two ends. Germline V gives CDR1 SGHVS, CDR2 FQNEAQ. The CDR3 length is 13 residues. CDR3 protein: CASSLHLVEKLFF. The CDR3 DNA follows: TGTGCCAGCAGCTTACATTTGGTTGAAAAACTGTTTTTT.

The rearrangement joins TRBV20-1 to TRBJ1-2; D is undetermined. Per germline, CDR1 DFQATT and CDR2 SNEGSKA (reference sequence). V was cut by 3 bases and J by 8 bases, with 10 bases left in between. The length of the CDR3 is 11 residues. The CDR3 sequence is CSASIVEGYTF. The CDR3 DNA is TGCAGTGCTAGTATCGTTGAAGGCTACACCTTC.

The rearrangement joins TRBV7-4 to TRBJ1-4; no clear D. V gave up 0 bases and J gave up 4 bases, with 6 bases separating them. CDR1 is SGHVT and CDR2 is SQSDAQ in the germline V gene. There are 14 residues in the CDR3. The CDR3 sequence is CASSLAGINEKLFF. The CDR3 region has the DNA TGTGCCAGCAGCTTAGCAGGGATTAATGAAAAACTGTTTTTT. Together with reference TRBV7-4 and TRBJ1-4, the CDR3 gives the full variable domain: GAGVSQSPRYKVAKRGRDVALRCDSISGHVTLYWYRQTLGQGSEVLTYSQSDAQRDKSGRPSGRFSAERPERSVSTLKIQRTEQGDSAVYLCASSLAGINEKLFFGSGTQLSVL.

The CDR3 DNA reads TGCGCCAGCAGCCAGGCGTACAATGAGCAGTTCTTC. It codes for CASSQAYNEQFF. The V gene is TRBV4-1, the J gene TRBJ2-1; D is unresolved. Germline V gives CDR1 MGHRA, CDR2 YSYEKL. The V and J ends lost 3 bases and 4 bases respectively, with 4 bases between them. This CDR3 region has 12 residues.

The chain couples TRBV27 to TRBJ2-7, with unresolved D. The germline gives CDR1 MNHEY, CDR2 SMNVEV (reference sequence). The V and J ends lost 5 bases and 5 bases respectively, with 13 bases between them. The CDR3 totals 13 residues. The CDR3 DNA reads TGTGCCAGCAGTCGAAACGGAGCCCACGAGCAGTACTTC. This translates into CASSRNGAHEQYF.

The rearrangement joins TRBV25-1 to TRBJ2-5, with D maybe TRBD1 (5 bases). The CDR3 has 13 residues. V lost 2 bases to trimming and J lost 5 bases, with 9 bases between them. Germline CDR1 reads MGHDK; CDR2 reads SYGVNS. The DNA of the CDR3 is TGTGCCAGCAGTGAAAGGGGATGGGAGACCCAGTACTTC. It encodes CASSERGWETQYF.

The chain employs TRBV5-1 and TRBJ2-3; 10 bases line up with TRBD2. The CDR3 sequence is 16 residues long. The ends lost 0 bases at V and 2 bases at J; junction bases unmatched: 3. Germline values: CDR1 SGHRS, CDR2 YFSETQ. The CDR3 is CASSLAAGGNTDTQYF. The CDR3 coding sequence is TGCGCCAGCAGCTTGGCAGCGGGGGGGAACACAGATACGCAGTATTTT. The full variable domain, its missing parts supplied by reference TRBV5-1 and TRBJ2-3, is KAGVTQTPRYLIKTRGQQVTLSCSPISGHRSVSWYQQTPGQGLQFLFEYFSETQRNKGNFPGRFSGRQFSNSRSEMNVSTLELGDSALYLCASSLAAGGNTDTQYFGPGTRLTVL.

The rearrangement uses TRBV27 and TRBJ2-3; D gene ambiguous. The CDR3 is made up of 15 amino acids. Germline CDR1 MNHEY, CDR2 SMNVEV (reference sequence). With 5 bases removed from V and 4 bases from J, the gap between germline ends came to 16 bases. The CDR3 reads CASSKALGRADTQYF. CDR3 bases: TGTGCCAGCAGTAAGGCCTTAGGACGCGCAGATACGCAGTATTTT.

V is TRBV30 and J is TRBJ1-4; D is ambiguous. The CDR3 totals 13 residues. Germline V lookup: CDR1 GTSNPN, CDR2 SVGIG (reference sequence). V lost 3 bases and J 8 bases, leaving 13 bases between the germline ends. This CDR3 reads CAWRRGSWEKLFF. The CDR3 nucleotides are TGTGCCTGGAGGCGTGGGAGTTGGGAAAAACTGTTTTTT.

The rearrangement uses TRBV27 and TRBJ1-2; 8 bases are shared with TRBD1. Losses at the gene ends were 5 bases for V and 1 base for J; bases not matched to a gene: 18. CDR1 is MNHEY, CDR2 SMNVEV, per germline (reference sequence). This CDR3 has 19 residues. The CDR3 coding sequence is TGTGCCAGCAGTACCGCCTCCGGGACAGGACATATCTTTAACTATGGCTACACCTTC. It encodes CASSTASGTGHIFNYGYTF.

V is TRBV5-4 and J is TRBJ2-5, with D perhaps TRBD1 (5 bases). Trimming left V 0 bases short and J 4 bases short, with 7 bases between. The germline V gene has CDR1 SGHNT and CDR2 YYREEE (reference sequence). The CDR3 is 13 residues long. The CDR3 protein is CASSLDDRETQYF. The CDR3 bases are TGTGCCAGCAGCTTGGATGACAGAGAGACCCAGTACTTC.

The genes are TRBV12-3 or TRBV12-4 and TRBJ2-2; no definite D call. There are 13 residues in the CDR3. Trimming pared 5 bases from V and 5 bases from J, leaving 9 bases between. CDR3 bases: TGTGCCAGCAGTATAATATTGACCGGGGAGCTGTTTTTT. It translates to CASSIILTGELFF.

V usage is TRBV11-3 and J usage is TRBJ2-1; TRBD2 aligns across 10 bases. The CDR3 loop spans 15 amino acids. The V and J ends lost 5 bases and 6 bases, in that order; junction bases with no gene match: 7. Germline V gene lookup returns CDR1 SGHNT and CDR2 YENEEA. Here the CDR3 reads CASSPPSGSVNEQFF. In nucleotides, the CDR3 is TGTGCCAGCAGCCCTCCTAGCGGGAGCGTCAATGAGCAGTTCTTC.

Only one count was recorded for this clone. V is TRBV28 and J is TRBJ2-4; D is ambiguous. The germline V and J ends were trimmed by 1 base and 3 bases, with 4 bases remaining between them. The CDR3 is 13 residues long. Germline assignment: CDR1 MDHEN and CDR2 SYDVKM. Here the CDR3 reads CASSLSGKNIQYF. The CDR3 DNA reads TGTGCCAGCAGTTTATCGGGCAAAAACATTCAGTACTTC.

V gene TRBV14 combines with J gene TRBJ1-5; no clear D. This CDR3 region has 17 residues. Germline assignment: CDR1 SGHDN and CDR2 FVKESK. V shed 4 bases and J shed 2 bases, with 18 bases lying between them. Here the CDR3 DNA reads TGTGCCAGCAGCCGCCTTTTGAGGCCCGGGGGCAATCAGCCCCAGCATTTT. Its translation is CASSRLLRPGGNQPQHF.

CDR3 sequence reads: CASSGASARDTQYF. In DNA form, the CDR3 reads TGTGCCAGCAGCGGCGCTAGCGCTCGGGATACGCAGTATTTT. V is TRBV5-4 and J is TRBJ2-3; TRBD2 is a possible D gene (6 bases). The CDR3 has 14 residues. Germline V gene data show CDR1 as SGHNT and CDR2 as YYREEE (reference sequence). Trimming removed 4 bases from V and 6 bases from J, with 15 bases in between.

The chain links TRBV28 to TRBJ1-1; 7 bases fit TRBD1. V lost 3 bases and J lost 4; bases outside the gene matches: 5. This CDR3 spans 14 amino acids. Per the germline V gene, CDR1 is MDHEN and CDR2 is SYDVKM. The CDR3 nucleotides are TGTGCCAGCAGTTTGAACAGGGGAGGCACTGAAGCTTTCTTT. Its translation: CASSLNRGGTEAFF.

This clone was seen more than once but under ten times. This sequence joins TRBV20-1 and TRBJ2-4; TRBD2 matches 10 bases. V was clipped by 3 bases and J by 3 bases; unmatched bases: 5. The V gene's germline CDR1 is DFQATT and CDR2 SNEGSKA (reference sequence). The CDR3 contains 15 residues. CDR3 in DNA: TGCAGTGCTAGTTACATAGCGGGGGGCAAAAACATTCAGTACTTC. It codes for CSASYIAGGKNIQYF.

The chain recombines TRBV13 with TRBJ2-7, with D possibly matching TRBD1 (5 bases). V was pared by 2 bases and J by 0 bases, with 20 bases between. The CDR3 loop spans 18 amino acids. Per the germline V gene, CDR1 is PRHDT and CDR2 is FYEKMQ (reference sequence). The CDR3 is CASSLSNYRGSSSYEQYF. CDR3 sequence (DNA): TGTGCCAGCAGCTTATCAAATTATAGGGGATCGAGCTCCTACGAGCAGTACTTC.

The rearrangement links TRBV19 to TRBJ2-3; TRBD1 might be the D (5 bases). Germline loops: CDR1 LNHDA, CDR2 SQIVND (reference sequence). Between the trimmed V and J ends, which lost 5 bases and 0 bases, there was a span of 18 bases. The CDR3 has 17 amino acids. CDR3 protein: CASSGEEGHPSTDTQYF. CDR3 nucleotides: TGTGCCAGTAGTGGGGAAGAAGGACATCCAAGCACAGATACGCAGTATTTT.

The chain employs TRBV5-4 and TRBJ1-5; D remains unclear. This CDR3 has 14 amino acids. CDR1 is SGHNT and CDR2 is YYREEE in the germline V gene (reference sequence). Trimming removed 0 bases at V and 1 base at J, with 5 bases between. DNA for the CDR3: TGTGCCAGCAGCTTGGACAGAAGCAATCAGCCCCAGCATTTT. It translates to CASSLDRSNQPQHF. Full variable domain (outside the CDR3, taken from reference TRBV5-4 and TRBJ1-5): ETGVTQSPTHLIKTRGQQVTLRCSSQSGHNTVSWYQQALGQGPQFIFQYYREEENGRGNFPPRFSGLQFPNYSSELNVNALELDDSALYLCASSLDRSNQPQHFGDGTRLSIL.